Below, 8 T cell receptor beta chains from the same sample are listed, as sequenced in a study of T cells after yellow fever vaccination. TCRdb ran MiXCR on the 5' RACE reads and lists one entry per CDR3 protein. The data hold fewer than 650,000 distinct CDR3 sequences, with about a fifth observed a single time. The sequenced sample was PBMCs, obtained approximately 20 days after the first yellow fever vaccination. All receptors come from a man aged 18 to 30 who received the YFV17D yellow fever vaccine.

This clonotype was observed many times. The chain uses TRBV6-5 and TRBJ2-3, with D possibly being TRBD2 (6 bases). Germline lookup yields CDR1 MNHEY and CDR2 SVGAGI. This CDR3 comprises 15 residues. V lost 2 bases and J 1 base, leaving 10 bases between the germline ends. CDR3 sequence reads: CASSYGGVGTDTQYF. CDR3 DNA: TGTGCCAGCAGTTACGGCGGGGTTGGCACAGATACGCAGTATTTT.

This clonotype was seen repeatedly, ten times or more. V is TRBV3-1 and J is TRBJ2-2, with a possible D match to TRBD2 (6 bases). The germline V and J ends were trimmed by 4 bases and 0 bases, with 9 bases remaining between them. The CDR3 is 15 residues long. Germline CDR1 and CDR2: LGHDT and YNNKEL (reference sequence). CDR3 coding DNA: TGTGCCAGCAGCCGCGGAGGGTCGAACACCGGGGAGCTGTTTTTT. It translates to CASSRGGSNTGELFF. Drawing the rest from reference TRBV3-1 and TRBJ2-2, the complete variable domain is DTAVSQTPKYLVTQMGNDKSIKCEQNLGHDTMYWYKQDSKKFLKIMFSYNNKELIINETVPNRFSPKSPDKAHLNLHINSLELGDSAVYFCASSRGGSNTGELFFGEGSRLTVL.

The V gene is TRBV2, the J gene TRBJ1-4, with D hard to call. Germline V CDR1 and CDR2: SNHLY, FYNNEI. The V and J ends lost 0 bases and 8 bases respectively, with 10 bases between them. CDR3 length: 14 amino acids. CDR3 nucleotides: TGTGCCAGCAGTGAAGCCCAGAGCAGGGAAAAACTGTTTTTT. This codes for CASSEAQSREKLFF.

This clonotype has a handful of counts. This chain connects TRBV11-2 to TRBJ1-1, with 7 bases that match TRBD1. CDR1 is SGHAT and CDR2 is FQNNGV in the germline V gene. The V segment lost 5 bases and the J segment 4 bases; nucleotides outside the gene matches: 16. The CDR3 extends over 17 amino acids. CDR3 nucleotides: TGTGCCAGCAGCCTAAGAAAGGGCATTACAGGGGCCACTGAAGCTTTCTTT. As protein: CASSLRKGITGATEAFF.

This clonotype was seen more than once but under ten times. V is TRBV11-2 and J is TRBJ1-1; 8 bases fit TRBD1. The germline CDR1 and CDR2 sequences are SGHAT and FQNNGV. After removal of 2 bases from V and 11 bases from J, the junction contained 13 bases not matched to a gene. This CDR3 spans 15 amino acids. CDR3 residues: CASSLRGQAGPVAFF. CDR3 nucleotide sequence: TGTGCCAGCAGCTTACGGGGACAGGCAGGCCCTGTTGCTTTCTTT.

This chain connects TRBV14 to TRBJ2-4; D not certain. The V gene lost 1 base and the J gene lost 3 bases, with 10 bases spanning the gap. Germline V lookup: CDR1 SGHDN, CDR2 FVKESK. The length of the CDR3 is 15 residues. The CDR3 loop is CASSQVGIRKNIQYF. CDR3 nucleotide sequence: TGTGCCAGCAGCCAAGTGGGGATCCGCAAAAACATTCAGTACTTC.

The chain uses TRBV3-1 and TRBJ2-7, with a tentative D call TRBD1 (6 bases). There are 15 residues in the CDR3. The V and J ends lost 1 base and 4 bases respectively, with 14 bases between them. Germline-derived CDR1 and CDR2 are LGHDT and YNNKEL (reference sequence). For the CDR3, the DNA is TGTGCCAGCAGCCAAGGGTCGGACAGTCAATACGAGCAGTACTTC. It encodes CASSQGSDSQYEQYF.

The chain has TRBV18 and TRBJ1-4; D possibly corresponds to TRBD1 (5 bases). V lost 0 bases, J lost 10 bases, and 12 bases lay in between. Looked up from germline, CDR1 is KGHSH and CDR2 is LQKENI. CDR3 length: 14 amino acids. In nucleotides, the CDR3 is TGTGCCAGCTCACCACCAACAGGTTCTGGAAAACTGTTTTTT. This translates into CASSPPTGSGKLFF. The full variable domain, rest sourced from reference TRBV18 and TRBJ1-4, is NAGVMQNPRHLVRRRGQEARLRCSPMKGHSHVYWYRQLPEEGLKFMVYLQKENIIDESGMPKERFSAEFPKEGPSILRIQQVVRGDSAAYFCASSPPTGSGKLFFGSGTQLSVL.